The following is a TCR beta chain sequence with its context. Which antigen it targets is not known. Qualities for individual bases were not recorded, and no much larger clone is one base off. This entry is derived from a study of T cell changes during pregnancy in multiple sclerosis (dated by TCRdb to the late 2010s). Background for the entire study: Changes in the T cell repertoire over the course of pregnancy were examined in this study in women with multiple sclerosis.

The germline V gene provides CDR1 WSHSY and CDR2 SAAADI. The CDR3 covers 14 residues, taking in both the cysteine and the phenylalanine. Just the 42-base CDR3 DNA is kept, in frame starting at base 1. V ends up 8 bases short and J 4 bases short, with an unmatched junction base count of 9. Libraries were made using the immunoSEQ multiplex PCR assay. This is the immuneACCESS table as TCRdb keeps it, with only in-frame sequences that have V and J called. A part of the clones is gone; compared with another copy, unresolved V genes explain less than half, and the rest is unexplained. A total of about 68,000 clones appear in this sample, 91% of them only once. 0.65% to 1% of the sample lies in the top ten.

The specimen comprised peripheral blood, sampled in the second trimester of pregnancy. This TCR derives from a female donor with multiple sclerosis, enrolled in a pregnancy study. The V and J segments used are TRBV10-2 and TRBJ1-2, with 8 middle bases fitting TRBD1. The CDR3 amino acid sequence is: CASGFGQGAYGYTF. The DNA sequence follows: TGCGCCAGCGGGTTCGGACAGGGCGCCTATGGCTACACCTTC.